This paragraph covers one TCR beta chain sequence. The target antigen is unknown. Assay used: immunoSEQ multiplex PCR; TCRdb lists only in-frame clones, some missing. The sample holds 24,000 or so clones, 73% seen once. This sample stems from a study of vaccination effects on CD4 cells after COVID-19. Study-level background: Two doses of BNT162b2 or mRNA-1273 vaccine were administered to participants.

Antigen-specific CD4+ T cells expanded by the ViraFEST assay with viral peptide pools were then sequenced. The authors isolated CD4+ T cells after 9 to 10 days of culture. The study found no prior SARS-CoV-2 infection in the vaccine recipients, who tested negative for nucleocapsid antibodies. CDR1 is GTSNPN and CDR2 is SVGIG in the germline V gene (reference sequence). Deletions cut 0 bases from V and 6 bases from J, with 14 bases between. The CDR3 has 15 residues. Study-wide findings and caveats: Healthy vaccinees had only 1 of 255 vaccine-induced clones cross-react with common cold coronaviruses. Early post-infection timepoints were absent, and convalescent patients were few. At late timepoints after vaccination, vaccine- and infection-induced clones shrank markedly.

The origin of this receptor is a human donor who received a COVID-19 vaccine. The chain has TRBV30 and TRBJ1-4, with D possibly being TRBD1 (6 bases). The sample consisted of CD4+ T cells from PBMCs cultured with SARS-CoV-2 spike peptides, taken before COVID-19 vaccination. CDR3 DNA sequence: TGTGCCTGGAGTGTAAGGGGGGGGTGGTATGAAAAACTGTTTTTT. It specifies CAWSVRGGWYEKLFF.